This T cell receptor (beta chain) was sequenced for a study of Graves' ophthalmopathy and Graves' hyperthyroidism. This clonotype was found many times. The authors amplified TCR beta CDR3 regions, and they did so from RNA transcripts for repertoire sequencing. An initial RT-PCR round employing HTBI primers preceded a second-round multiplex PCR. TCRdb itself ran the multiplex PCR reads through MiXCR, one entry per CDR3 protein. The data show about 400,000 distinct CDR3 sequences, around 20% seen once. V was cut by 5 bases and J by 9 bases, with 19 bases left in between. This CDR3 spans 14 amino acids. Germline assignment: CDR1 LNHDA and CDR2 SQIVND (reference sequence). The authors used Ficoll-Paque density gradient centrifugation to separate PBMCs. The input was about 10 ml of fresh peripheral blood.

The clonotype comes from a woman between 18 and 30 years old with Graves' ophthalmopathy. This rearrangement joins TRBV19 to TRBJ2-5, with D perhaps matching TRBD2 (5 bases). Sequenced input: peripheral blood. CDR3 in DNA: TGTGCCAGTAGTCCGTGGATGACATTCGGGGCCCAGTACTTC. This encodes CASSPWMTFGAQYF.